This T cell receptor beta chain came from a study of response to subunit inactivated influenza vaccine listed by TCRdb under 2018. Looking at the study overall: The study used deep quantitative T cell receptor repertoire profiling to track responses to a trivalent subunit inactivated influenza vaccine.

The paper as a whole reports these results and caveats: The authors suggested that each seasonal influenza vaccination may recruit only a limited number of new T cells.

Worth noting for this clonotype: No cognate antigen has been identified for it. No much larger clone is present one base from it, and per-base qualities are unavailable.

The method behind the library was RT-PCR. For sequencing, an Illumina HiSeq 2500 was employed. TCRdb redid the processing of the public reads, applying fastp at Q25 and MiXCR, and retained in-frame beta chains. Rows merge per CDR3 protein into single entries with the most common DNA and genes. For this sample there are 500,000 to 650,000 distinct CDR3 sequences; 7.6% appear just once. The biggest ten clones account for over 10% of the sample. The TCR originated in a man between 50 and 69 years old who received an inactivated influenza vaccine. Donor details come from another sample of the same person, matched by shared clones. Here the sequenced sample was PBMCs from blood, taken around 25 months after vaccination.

DNA sequence: TGTGCCAGCAGTGGGCTAGTCGACGAGCAGTACTTC. It codes for CASSGLVDEQYF. Here the chain combines TRBV6-1 and TRBJ2-7, with no D gene named confidently. V is reduced by 4 bases and J by 5 bases, leaving a spacing of 9 bases between them. The CDR3, from cysteine to phenylalanine, totals 12 residues. Only the CDR3 DNA is retained, 36 bases long and in frame from the first base. According to the germline V gene, CDR1 reads MNHNS and CDR2 reads SASEGT.